One T cell receptor beta chain is described in this entry. In its sample, this clonotype was seen many times. Its antigen specificity is not known. No much larger clone exists at a distance of one base, and base qualities are not known. Set within a cohort of healthcare workers in London, UK, this nested case-control study involved weekly PCR testing of nasopharyngeal swabs along with blood sampling. Healthcare workers were enrolled in the week of the UK lockdown, from 23 to 31 March 2020, and were followed every week for up to roughly 15 weeks. The sample comes from a study of early T cells in non-severe SARS-CoV-2 infection (dated by TCRdb to about 2021). In the study overall: Because TCR sequencing was done on bulk RNA from unsorted whole blood, the alpha and beta chains could not be paired. What the research found in general, with its limitations: VDJdb matching was skewed toward anti-spike CD8 responses and likely underestimated virus-specific expansions by missing private and CD4 specificities.

The CDR3 covers 11 residues, taking in both the cysteine and the phenylalanine. CDR3 DNA is the only sequence kept; it has 33 bases, read in frame from the first base. The CDR1 and CDR2 encoded by the germline V gene (reference sequence) are DFQATT and SNEGSKA. Libraries came from 5' RACE. Sequencer: NextSeq 500. Unique molecular identifiers were attached to individual cDNA molecules in the TCR library protocol so that sequencing error and PCR bias could be corrected. Both TCR alpha and beta chains were sequenced, and tight co-correlation was observed between alpha and beta sequence abundances in each sample. The authors' pipeline ran thus. Decombinator V4 was used to annotate TCR sequences for V gene, J gene and CDR3. Expanded TCRs were defined as changing significantly between any two time points under a Poisson model with p below 0.0001. TCR abundances were normalised to the total number of TCRs sequenced per sample and were expressed as counts per million. TRAV1-2 paired with TRAJ12, TRAJ20 or TRAJ33 defined MAIT TCRs, while TRAV10 paired with TRAJ18 defined iNKT TCRs. A search of VDJdb, accessed on 1 November 2021, was run for TCRs annotated to CMV, EBV and SARS-CoV-2, with TCRs annotated for multiple antigens excluded. TCRdb's own reprocessing of the public reads used fastp at Q25 and MiXCR and kept productive beta chains. Merged by CDR3 protein, the rows form single entries marked with the most common genes and DNA. Here the V and J calls rest on TCRdb's processing, not on the authors' analysis. The sample profile shows 25,000 to 35,000 distinct CDR3 sequences; over 4.5% of them were found once. Clones ranked in the top ten supply 4.5% to 7% of the sample.

The chain couples TRBV20-1 to TRBJ2-1; possibly the D gene is TRBD1, per 6 matching bases. The source of this sequence is an adult who was a healthcare worker with PCR-confirmed SARS-CoV-2 infection or an uninfected control (not recorded which). Sequencing used whole blood, obtained at baseline. The CDR3 in this case is CTPRWGHEQFF. The DNA sequence is as follows: TGCACCCCCCGATGGGGGCATGAGCAGTTCTTC.